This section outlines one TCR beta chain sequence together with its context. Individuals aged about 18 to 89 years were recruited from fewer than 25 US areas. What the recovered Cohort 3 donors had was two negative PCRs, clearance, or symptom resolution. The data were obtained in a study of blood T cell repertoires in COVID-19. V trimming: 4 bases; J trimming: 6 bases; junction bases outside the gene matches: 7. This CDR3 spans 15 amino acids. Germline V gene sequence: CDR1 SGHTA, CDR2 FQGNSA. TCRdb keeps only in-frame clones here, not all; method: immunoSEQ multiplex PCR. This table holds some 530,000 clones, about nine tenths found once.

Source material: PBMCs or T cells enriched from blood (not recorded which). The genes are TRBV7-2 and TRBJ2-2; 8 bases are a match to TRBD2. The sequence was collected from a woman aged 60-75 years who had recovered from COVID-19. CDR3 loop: CASSSTGTRPGELFF. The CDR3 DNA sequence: TGTGCCAGCAGCTCAACCGGGACTAGACCCGGGGAGCTGTTTTTT.